A single sample is the source of the 28 T cell receptor beta chains below, sequenced in a study of PD-1 blockade in classical Hodgkin lymphoma. Indicated time point: cycle 4 day 1 (C4D1), after 6 weeks of nivolumab. Brentuximab vedotin exposure varied, and every patient relapsed after autologous stem cell transplantation. Here immunoSEQ multiplex PCR was the method, and the copy in TCRdb shows in-frame clones only, minus some. The sample holds approximately 39,000 clones, 77% seen once. Sequencing used peripheral blood mononuclear cells (PBMCs), obtained before the fourth cycle of nivolumab. The receptors originated from a human donor with classical Hodgkin lymphoma.

This chain joins TRBV19 and TRBJ2-5; 8 bases are a match to TRBD2. The CDR3 contains 15 residues. The germline gives CDR1 LNHDA, CDR2 SQIVND (reference sequence). V gave up 3 bases and J gave up 4 bases; unmatched junction bases: 7. The CDR3 reads CASSIFLSGGETQYF. CDR3 DNA sequence: TGTGCCAGTAGTATTTTCCTGAGCGGGGGAGAGACCCAGTACTTC.

This clone was detected only a few times. This chain links TRBV4-2 with TRBJ1-1; a possible D gene is TRBD1 (6 bases). Trimming removed 2 bases at V and 7 bases at J, with 8 bases between. Germline CDR1 is LGHNA and CDR2 is YNFKEQ. This CDR3 is built from 12 residues. CDR3 region: CASSQNRDEAFF. CDR3 DNA sequence: TGTGCCAGCAGCCAAAACAGGGATGAAGCTTTCTTT.

The chain recombines TRBV25-1 with TRBJ1-1; D is undetermined. CDR1 is MGHDK and CDR2 is SYGVNS in the germline V gene. CDR3 size: 15 residues. The germline V and J ends were trimmed by 5 bases and 1 base, with 14 bases remaining between them. CDR3 bases: TGTGCCAGCAGTTCCCTCCTGGTTGAGAACACTGAAGCTTTCTTT. Translating it yields CASSSLLVENTEAFF.

The table lists this clone with a count of one. The chain employs TRBV9 and TRBJ2-1, with 8 positions matching TRBD1. Germline CDR1 reads SGDLS; CDR2 reads YYNGEE. The CDR3 totals 15 residues. V dropped 5 bases and J dropped 2; count of bases not matched to a gene: 6. CDR3 sequence (DNA): TGTGCCAGCAGAGGGGGACAGGTTACCTACAATGAGCAGTTCTTC. This gives the protein CASRGGQVTYNEQFF. Full variable domain (rest looked up from reference TRBV9 and TRBJ2-1): DSGVTQTPKHLITATGQRVTLRCSPRSGDLSVYWYQQSLDQGLQFLIQYYNGEERAKGNILERFSAQQFPDLHSELNLSSLELGDSALYFCASRGGQVTYNEQFFGPGTRLTVL.

The V and J genes are TRBV19 and TRBJ2-1; maybe TRBD1 (6 bases). This CDR3 region has 15 residues. Germline CDR1 is LNHDA and CDR2 is SQIVND (reference sequence). Between the trimmed V and J ends, which lost 5 bases and 0 bases, there was a span of 11 bases. The CDR3 is CASSAWTDSYNEQFF. The CDR3, as DNA: TGTGCCAGTAGTGCCTGGACAGACTCCTACAATGAGCAGTTCTTC.

This chain connects TRBV7-9 to TRBJ1-1; D unresolved. This CDR3 contains 14 residues. Germline V gene data show CDR1 as SEHNR and CDR2 as FQNEAQ (reference sequence). The germline V and J ends were trimmed by 6 bases and 1 base, with 12 bases remaining between them. CDR3: CASRPLLANTEAFF. As DNA, the CDR3 is TGTGCCAGCAGACCATTGTTGGCGAACACTGAAGCTTTCTTT.

The chain combines TRBV15 with TRBJ2-2, with D perhaps matching TRBD1 (6 bases). The CDR3 extends over 14 amino acids. Trimming pared 5 bases from V and 3 bases from J, leaving 10 bases between. CDR1 LNHNV and CDR2 YYDKDF come from the germline V gene (reference sequence). CDR3 DNA: TGTGCCACCAGCGGTACAGGGCACACCGGGGAGCTGTTTTTT. Protein sequence: CATSGTGHTGELFF.

The chain has TRBV7-2 and TRBJ1-2; TRBD1 might be the D (5 bases). The CDR3 covers 13 residues. V shed 2 bases and J shed 8 bases, with 12 bases lying between them. The germline gives CDR1 SGHTA, CDR2 FQGNSA. The CDR3 loop is CASSLSAWGGYTF. For the CDR3, the DNA is TGTGCCAGCAGCTTATCCGCCTGGGGCGGCTACACCTTC.

The sample holds one count of this clone. V usage is TRBV7-3 and J usage is TRBJ1-2, with D possibly matching TRBD1 (5 bases). This CDR3 is built from 13 residues. V dropped 5 bases and J dropped 4 bases, with 11 bases sitting between them. Germline V gives CDR1 SGHTA, CDR2 FQGTGA. CDR3 nucleotides: TGTGCCAGCAGCCCTGGGGGGAGCTATGGCTACACCTTC. This translates into CASSPGGSYGYTF.

The genes are TRBV29-1 and TRBJ2-7; D not resolved. The germline V and J ends were trimmed by 1 base and 5 bases, with 9 bases remaining between them. Germline CDR1 is SQVTM and CDR2 is ANQGSEA. There are 12 residues in the CDR3. Written as DNA, the CDR3 is TGCAGCGTTGAAGTAACAGTCCACGAGCAGTACTTC. Amino acid sequence: CSVEVTVHEQYF.

This sequence joins TRBV19 and TRBJ2-3; either TRBD1 or TRBD2 may supply D (5 bases each). Trimming cost V 4 bases and J 5 bases, with 10 bases left between them. This CDR3 has 13 amino acids. CDR1 is LNHDA, CDR2 SQIVND, per germline (reference sequence). DNA for the CDR3: TGTGCCAGTAGTAGCTCAGGGAGAGATACGCAGTATTTT. Amino acid sequence: CASSSSGRDTQYF.

The V and J genes are TRBV5-4 and TRBJ2-5; 14 bases line up with TRBD2. Germline-derived CDR1 and CDR2 are SGHNT and YYREEE (reference sequence). The CDR3 extends over 17 amino acids. The J segment lost 5 bases and the V segment lost 4 bases, leaving 10 bases of the junction unmatched. The CDR3 bases are TGTGCCAGCAGCCGCCGACTAGCGGGGGGGTCGGTGGAGACCCAGTACTTC. Protein: CASSRRLAGGSVETQYF.

By its share, this clone is medium-sized. This chain uses TRBV10-1 with TRBJ1-5; no clear D. Germline CDR1 reads WNHNN; CDR2 reads SYGVQD (reference sequence). Trimming pared 6 bases from V and 2 bases from J, leaving 8 bases between. This CDR3 contains 13 residues. The CDR3 protein is CASRGVGNQPQHF. The CDR3 region has the DNA TGCGCCAGCAGGGGTGTCGGCAATCAGCCCCAGCATTTT.

This clone was observed a single time. The CDR3 nucleotides are TGTGCCAGCAGGCTGGGGGAAAATTCACCCCTCCACTTT. It codes for CASRLGENSPLHF. The chain links TRBV6-5 to TRBJ1-6, with TRBD1 as a possible D gene (5 bases). The V and J ends lost 6 bases and 7 bases respectively, with 10 bases between them. Germline V gene sequence: CDR1 MNHEY, CDR2 SVGAGI. The CDR3 covers 13 residues.

The V gene is TRBV29-1, the J gene TRBJ1-4; no reliable D call. V dropped 4 bases and J dropped 4 bases, with 16 bases sitting between them. The CDR3 runs 15 residues. The V gene's germline CDR1 is SQVTM and CDR2 ANQGSEA. In DNA form, the CDR3 reads TGCAGCGTTGGAGAGGGCGGAATGGGTAATGAAAAACTGTTTTTT. Its protein is CSVGEGGMGNEKLFF.

DNA for the CDR3: TGTGCCAGTAGTATAACTAGCCACACAGATACGCAGTATTTT. This codes for CASSITSHTDTQYF. The rearrangement uses TRBV19 and TRBJ2-3; D is perhaps TRBD2 (6 bases). V was cut by 2 bases and J by 2 bases, with 8 bases left in between. This CDR3 spans 14 amino acids. The germline V gene encodes CDR1 LNHDA and CDR2 SQIVND (reference sequence).

J is TRBJ2-7 and V is TRBV10-3; D is undetermined. The ends were cut back, 0 bases at V and 7 bases at J, with 7 bases in the middle. The CDR3 is made up of 12 amino acids. Germline V CDR1 and CDR2: ENHRY, SYGVKD. The CDR3 loop is CAISESIREQYF. The CDR3 region has the DNA TGTGCCATCAGTGAGTCGATACGGGAGCAGTACTTC.

The rearrangement joins TRBV5-6 to TRBJ1-5, with D maybe TRBD1 (6 bases). The germline V gene encodes CDR1 SGHDT and CDR2 YYEEEE. The CDR3 is 13 residues long. V was cut by 0 bases and J by 5 bases, with 6 bases left in between. CDR3 region: CASSLGTDQPQHF. CDR3 in DNA: TGTGCCAGCAGCTTGGGGACAGATCAGCCCCAGCATTTT.

The J gene is TRBJ1-2, the V gene TRBV5-5, with a tentative D call TRBD1 (6 bases). Germline assignment: CDR1 SGHKS and CDR2 YYEKEE (reference sequence). V gave up 2 bases and J gave up 3 bases, with 11 bases separating them. CDR3 length: 14 amino acids. The CDR3 region has the DNA TGTGCCAGCAGCTTTGGGTCAGGGGACTATGGCTACACCTTC. This sequence encodes CASSFGSGDYGYTF.

The genes are TRBV7-2 and TRBJ2-6; no definite D call. Trimming shortened V by 5 bases and J by 0 bases, and 8 bases separated the two germline ends. This CDR3 spans 15 amino acids. The V gene's germline CDR1 is SGHTA and CDR2 FQGNSA. This chain's CDR3 is CASSPKSSGANVLTF. The CDR3, as DNA: TGTGCCAGCAGCCCCAAGAGCTCTGGGGCCAACGTCCTGACTTTC.

The rearrangement joins TRBV9 to TRBJ2-5; TRBD2 matches at 14 bases. V trimming: 0 bases; J trimming: 1 base; junction bases outside the gene matches: 5. Germline V gene data show CDR1 as SGDLS and CDR2 as YYNGEE. The CDR3 is made up of 18 amino acids. In DNA, the CDR3 is TGTGCCAGCAGCGTAGGGACTAGCGGGGGGCCACTCCAAGAGACCCAGTACTTC. It specifies CASSVGTSGGPLQETQYF. Filled out from reference TRBV9 and TRBJ2-5, the complete variable domain reads DSGVTQTPKHLITATGQRVTLRCSPRSGDLSVYWYQQSLDQGLQFLIQYYNGEERAKGNILERFSAQQFPDLHSELNLSSLELGDSALYFCASSVGTSGGPLQETQYFGPGTRLLVL.

V usage is TRBV5-4 and J usage is TRBJ1-4; D gene ambiguous. V lost 0 bases and J lost 11, with 17 bases in between. CDR1 and CDR2 (germline): SGHNT, YYREEE (reference sequence). The CDR3 sequence is 15 residues long. The CDR3 here is CASSLGPREIVKLFF. The CDR3 DNA reads TGTGCCAGCAGCTTGGGACCGCGAGAGATAGTGAAACTGTTTTTT.

This sequence joins TRBV29-1 and TRBJ1-4, with 9 bases aligning to TRBD1. CDR1 is SQVTM, CDR2 ANQGSEA, per germline. This CDR3 comprises 13 residues. The trim removed 5 bases at V and 7 bases at J, leaving 5 bases unmatched. Here the CDR3 reads CSVSGTGREKLFF. CDR3 nucleotides: TGCAGCGTTTCCGGGACAGGGCGTGAAAAACTGTTTTTT.

V usage is TRBV19 and J usage is TRBJ2-4; D is undetermined. Trimming took off 6 bases at V and 0 bases at J, with 9 bases between the two ends. CDR1 and CDR2 (germline): LNHDA, SQIVND (reference sequence). The CDR3 extends over 14 amino acids. The CDR3 is CASRDQLAKNIQYF. CDR3 bases: TGTGCCAGTAGGGACCAATTAGCCAAAAACATTCAGTACTTC.

This chain joins TRBV5-1 and TRBJ2-2; D unclear. Germline V gene sequence: CDR1 SGHRS, CDR2 YFSETQ. V was shortened by 0 bases and J by 5 bases, with 5 bases between the two germline ends. This CDR3 region has 13 residues. DNA for the CDR3: TGCGCCAGCAGCTTGGATGGGACCGGGGAGCTGTTTTTT. Residues: CASSLDGTGELFF.

J is TRBJ2-5 and V is TRBV6-4; D gene uncertain. The germline CDR1 and CDR2 sequences are MRHNA and SNTAGT. V lost 4 bases, J lost 0 bases, and 6 bases lay in between. The CDR3 spans 13 residues. The CDR3, as DNA: TGTGCCAGCAGTGCAGAATACCAAGAGACCCAGTACTTC. Translated: CASSAEYQETQYF.

The rearrangement uses TRBV29-1 and TRBJ2-7; maybe TRBD1 (6 bases). V was clipped by 6 bases and J by 0 bases, with 15 bases between them. From germline, CDR1 is SQVTM and CDR2 ANQGSEA. The CDR3 loop spans 14 amino acids. In nucleotides, the CDR3 is TGCAGCGTGGCCGGGACACCGAGCTCCTACGAGCAGTACTTC. Protein sequence: CSVAGTPSSYEQYF.

The V and J genes are TRBV7-9 and TRBJ1-1; D possibly corresponds to TRBD1 (5 bases). This CDR3 spans 14 amino acids. Germline lookup yields CDR1 SEHNR and CDR2 FQNEAQ (reference sequence). Trimming took off 8 bases at V and 0 bases at J, with 13 bases between the two ends. The CDR3 loop reads CASGGRVMNTEAFF. The CDR3 nucleotides read TGTGCCAGCGGTGGCAGGGTCATGAACACTGAAGCTTTCTTT.